The source of this T cell receptor beta chain is a study of cytomegalovirus exposure and HLA in healthy donors (dated by TCRdb to 2017 to 2019). Looking at the study overall: According to a later analysis, one platform produced both the roughly 130 validation repertoires and the 730 or so repertoires of the first cohort. High-throughput TCR immunosequencing, statistical association of individual TCRs with disease status, and machine learning were combined to predict cytomegalovirus infection status. A separate validation cohort of 90 to 150 different subjects was used in addition to the 666-subject first cohort. The study aimed to test whether signatures of past pathogen exposure could be identified by cataloging public T cell receptors.

Separate from the approximately 670-subject first cohort, the validation cohort of 95 to 150 subjects was the group to which the donors belonged. As to this clone: It has no known antigen specificity. No much larger clonotype is one base removed from it; base qualities were not supplied.

Library creation used the immunoSEQ multiplex PCR assay. Regarding the original processing steps: A statistical classification framework was developed to diagnose cytomegalovirus status using the catalog of TCR beta chain sequences. The clones in this table, taken by TCRdb from immuneACCESS, are in-frame only. Not every clone is retained; where verified, under half of the shortfall comes from an unresolved V gene, and the cause of the rest is unknown. The V and J calls and clone size come from that table; D and trimming were worked out from the DNA. The sample profile shows 150,000 to 200,000 clones; more than 75% of them were found once. Clones ranked in the top ten supply 6% to 8% of the sample. Overall study results and their limits: A few of the identified cytomegalovirus-associated TCR beta chains were confirmed in vitro to be specific for cytomegalovirus antigens. The study gave a list of about 170 TCR beta chains associated with cytomegalovirus. The authors suggested that the approach could potentially be generalized to other disease states and immunological phenotypes. In both the original and validation cohorts, the classifier was reported to diagnose cytomegalovirus status with high specificity and sensitivity. The validation cohort had no HLA typing available for a later analysis, so co-occurrence within that cohort was assessed over all 130 or so repertoires. In a later analysis, TCRs clustered in the first cohort were found to also tend to co-occur in the roughly 120 validation repertoires, with over 90% of cluster scores above 0. Across donors, most TCR sequences were observed very rarely, whereas some public TCRs were present in many individuals.

The CDR3 contains 15 residues, cysteine and phenylalanine counted. CDR3 DNA only is kept here, 45 bases in frame from base 1. The CDR1 and CDR2 encoded by the germline V gene are SNHLY and FYNNEI. Trimming removed 7 bases from V and 4 bases from J, leaving 17 bases between the germline ends. The sequence links TRBV2 to TRBJ1-3; no D gene can be assigned with confidence. This sequence originates from a man aged 25-45 years in good health and CMV-seropositive. Sequences were obtained from PBMCs. The CDR3 reads as follows: CASKTGSSEGNTIYF. The DNA is as follows: TGTGCCAGCAAAACGGGATCCTCGGAGGGAAACACCATATATTTT.